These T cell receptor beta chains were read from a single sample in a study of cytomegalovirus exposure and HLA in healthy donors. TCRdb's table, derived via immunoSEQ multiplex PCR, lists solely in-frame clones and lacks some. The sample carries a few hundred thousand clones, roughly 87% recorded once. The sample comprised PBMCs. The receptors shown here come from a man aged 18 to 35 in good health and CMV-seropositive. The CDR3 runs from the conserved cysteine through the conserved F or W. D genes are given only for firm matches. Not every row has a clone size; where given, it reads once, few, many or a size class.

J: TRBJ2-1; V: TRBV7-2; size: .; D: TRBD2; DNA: TGTGCCAGCAGCTTGACTAGCCTCTCCTACAATGAGCAGTTCTTC; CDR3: CASSLTSLSYNEQFF
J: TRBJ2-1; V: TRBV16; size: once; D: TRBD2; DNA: TGTGCCAGCAGCCAAAGGGAGGGCCTCAATGAGCAGTTCTTC; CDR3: CASSQREGLNEQFF
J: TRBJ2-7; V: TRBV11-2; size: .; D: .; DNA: TGTGCCAGCAGCTTAGCAACGCCCTTATACGACTCCTACGAGCAGTACTTC; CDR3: CASSLATPLYDSYEQYF
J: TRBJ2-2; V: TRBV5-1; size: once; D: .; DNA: TGCGCCAGCCGGGGGTTAAGCACCGGGGAGCTGTTTTTT; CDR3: CASRGLSTGELFF
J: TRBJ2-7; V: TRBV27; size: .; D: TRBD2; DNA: TGTGCCAGCAGTTTAGGCGCTAGCGGGAGTTACGAGCAGTACTTC; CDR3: CASSLGASGSYEQYF
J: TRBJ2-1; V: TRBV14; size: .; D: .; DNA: TGTGCCAGCAGCCCCGGGGTCTACAATGAGCAGTTCTTC; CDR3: CASSPGVYNEQFF
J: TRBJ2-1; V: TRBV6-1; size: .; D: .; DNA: TGTGCCAGCAGTGATGTTGCGGAGCAGTTCTTC; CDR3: CASSDVAEQFF
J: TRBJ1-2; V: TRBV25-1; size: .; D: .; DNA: TGTGCCAGCCAGCTAGGGGGAGGAACGGGAGGCTACACCTTC; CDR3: CASQLGGGTGGYTF
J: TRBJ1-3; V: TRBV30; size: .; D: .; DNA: TGTGCTTCGACGCGGTCTCTCTCTGGAAACACCATATATTTT; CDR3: CASTRSLSGNTIYF
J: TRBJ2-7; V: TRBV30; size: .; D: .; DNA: TGTGCCTGGAGTGTAGGGGGCTCCTACGAGCAGTACTTC; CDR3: CAWSVGGSYEQYF
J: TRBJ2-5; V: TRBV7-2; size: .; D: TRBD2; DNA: TGTGCCAGCAGCCGATTACTAGCGGGAGTAGAGACCCAGTACTTC; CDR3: CASSRLLAGVETQYF
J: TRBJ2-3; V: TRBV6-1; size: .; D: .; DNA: TGTGCCAGCAGTGAGTCTACAGATACGCAGTATTTT; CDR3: CASSESTDTQYF
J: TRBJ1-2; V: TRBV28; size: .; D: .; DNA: TGTGCCAGCAGCATACAGGGCCCAAGGGGTGGCTACACCTTC; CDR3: CASSIQGPRGGYTF
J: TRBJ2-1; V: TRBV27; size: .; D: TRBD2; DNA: TGTGCCAGCAGTTTATTAGGGACTAGCTACAATGAGCAGTTCTTC; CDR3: CASSLLGTSYNEQFF
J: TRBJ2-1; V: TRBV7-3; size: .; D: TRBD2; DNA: TGTGCCAGCAGCTTAAGTAGCGGGAGGGCCGACGAGCAGTTCTTC; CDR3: CASSLSSGRADEQFF
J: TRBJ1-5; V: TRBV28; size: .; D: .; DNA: TGTGCCAGCAGTTTATTTCATAGCAATCAGCCCCAGCATTTT; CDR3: CASSLFHSNQPQHF
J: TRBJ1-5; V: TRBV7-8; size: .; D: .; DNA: TGTGCCAGCAGCCTCCCTAGGGGCAGGGGCAATCAGCCCCAGCATTTT; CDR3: CASSLPRGRGNQPQHF
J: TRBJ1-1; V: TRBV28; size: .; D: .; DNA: TGTGCCAGCATGGGCGTGACTGAAGCTTTCTTT; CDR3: CASMGVTEAFF
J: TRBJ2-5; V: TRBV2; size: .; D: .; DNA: TGTGCCGGTTCGGGACGGCAAGAGACCCAGTACTTC; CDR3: CAGSGRQETQYF
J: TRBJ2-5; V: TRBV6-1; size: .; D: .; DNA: TGTGCCAGCAGTGATGGAGGGAGGGAGACCCAGTACTTC; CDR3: CASSDGGRETQYF
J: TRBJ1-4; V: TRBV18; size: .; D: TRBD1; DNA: TGTGCCAGCTCACCCGGGACAGTCGCATCGACAACTAATGAAAAACTGTTTTTT; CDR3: CASSPGTVASTTNEKLFF
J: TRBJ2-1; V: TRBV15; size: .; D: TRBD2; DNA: TGTGCCACCAGGTCGGGACTAGGATTGGGTGAGCAGTTCTTC; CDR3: CATRSGLGLGEQFF
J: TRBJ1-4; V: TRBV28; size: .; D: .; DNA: TGTGCCAGCAGTTTAAGGGGGGCGGAAAAACTGTTTTTT; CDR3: CASSLRGAEKLFF
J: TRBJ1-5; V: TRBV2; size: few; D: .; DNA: TGTGCCAGCAGTAGAGTTAATCAGCCCCAGCATTTT; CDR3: CASSRVNQPQHF
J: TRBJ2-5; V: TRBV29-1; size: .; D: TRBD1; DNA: TGCAGCACCGACAGGGGAGGCCAAGAGACCCAGTACTTC; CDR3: CSTDRGGQETQYF
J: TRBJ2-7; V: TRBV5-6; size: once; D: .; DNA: TGTGCCAGCAGCTTGGACGGGCGTGGAATCTACGAGCAGTACTTC; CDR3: CASSLDGRGIYEQYF
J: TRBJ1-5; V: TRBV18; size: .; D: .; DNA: TGTGCCAGCTCCGCGGACGGTAATCAGCCCCAGCATTTT; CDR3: CASSADGNQPQHF
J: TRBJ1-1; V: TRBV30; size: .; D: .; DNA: TGTGCCTGGAGCGAGGTTGCAGGGTTTGGGGCTTTCTTT; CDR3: CAWSEVAGFGAFF
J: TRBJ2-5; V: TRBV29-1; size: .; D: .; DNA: TGCAGCGGCCTCCAGGGCTTGGAGACCCAGTACTTC; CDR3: CSGLQGLETQYF
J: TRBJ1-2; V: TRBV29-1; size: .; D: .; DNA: TGCAGCGTCTCAGGGAGGGATGGCTACACCTTC; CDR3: CSVSGRDGYTF
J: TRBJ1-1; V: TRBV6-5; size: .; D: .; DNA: TGTGCCAGCAGTTATGGCACTGAAGCTTTCTTT; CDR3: CASSYGTEAFF
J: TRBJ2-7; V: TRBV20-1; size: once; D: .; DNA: TGCAGTGCGGGCGACTCCTACGAGCAGTACTTC; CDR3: CSAGDSYEQYF
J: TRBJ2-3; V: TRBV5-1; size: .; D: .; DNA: TGCGCCAGCAGCTTCCGGGAGAGCGCAGATACGCAGTATTTT; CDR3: CASSFRESADTQYF
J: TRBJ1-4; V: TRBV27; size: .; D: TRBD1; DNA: TGTGCCACCCGTGGGGGGACAGGACGATCTTGGGAAAAACTGTTTTTT; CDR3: CATRGGTGRSWEKLFF
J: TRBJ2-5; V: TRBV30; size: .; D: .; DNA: TGTGCCTGGAGTTTCAGGGGACTCCAAGAGACCCAGTACTTC; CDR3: CAWSFRGLQETQYF
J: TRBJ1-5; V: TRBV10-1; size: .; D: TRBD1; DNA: TGCGCCAGCAGCCGGGACAGGGGTAATCAGCCCCAGCATTTT; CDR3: CASSRDRGNQPQHF
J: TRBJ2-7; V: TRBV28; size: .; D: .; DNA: TGTGCCAGCAGTTTGGTCAGTTCCTACGAGCAGTACTTC; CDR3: CASSLVSSYEQYF
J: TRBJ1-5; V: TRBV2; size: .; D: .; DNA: TGTGCCAGCAACCCCCGTGGCAATCAGCCCCAGCATTTT; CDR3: CASNPRGNQPQHF
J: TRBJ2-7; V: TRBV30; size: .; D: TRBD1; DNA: TGTGCCTGGTCTCGGACAGGGGTGGGTTCCGAGCAGTACTTC; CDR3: CAWSRTGVGSEQYF
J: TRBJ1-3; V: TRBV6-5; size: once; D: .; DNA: TGTGCCAGCAAAGGTGCCTACTCTGGAAACACCATATATTTT; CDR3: CASKGAYSGNTIYF
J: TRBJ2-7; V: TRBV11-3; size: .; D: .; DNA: TGTGCCAGCAGCTTAGCCCTTTCTTACGAGCAGTACTTC; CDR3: CASSLALSYEQYF
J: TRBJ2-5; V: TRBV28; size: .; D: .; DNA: TGTGCCAGCAGTTTGGCGGTATTTGGGGAGACCCAGTACTTC; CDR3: CASSLAVFGETQYF
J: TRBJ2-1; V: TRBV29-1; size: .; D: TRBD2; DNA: TGCAGCGTGTTAGCGGGAGGGCCTTACAATGAGCAGTTCTTC; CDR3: CSVLAGGPYNEQFF
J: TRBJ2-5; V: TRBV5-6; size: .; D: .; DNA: TGTGCCAGCAGCTTCCGGACCCTTGGGGAGACCCAGTACTTC; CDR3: CASSFRTLGETQYF
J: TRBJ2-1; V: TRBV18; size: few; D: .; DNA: TGTGCCAGCTCACTTGGGACATCATACAATGAGCAGTTCTTC; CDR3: CASSLGTSYNEQFF
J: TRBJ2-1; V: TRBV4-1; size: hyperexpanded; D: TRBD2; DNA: TGCGCCAGCAGGGCGGCTAGCGGGTCGGATGAGCAGTTCTTC; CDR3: CASRAASGSDEQFF
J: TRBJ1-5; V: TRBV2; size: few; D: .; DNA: TGTGCCAGCAGTGAACGGACAAAGGGTCAGCCCCAGCATTTT; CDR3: CASSERTKGQPQHF
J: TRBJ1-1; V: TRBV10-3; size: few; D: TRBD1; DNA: TGTGCCATCAGTGAGGGGACAGGGTACACTGAAGCTTTCTTT; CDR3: CAISEGTGYTEAFF
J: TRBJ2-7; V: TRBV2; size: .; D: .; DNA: TGTGCCAGCAGTGACCTGATCACGTCGCGCGAGCAGTACTTC; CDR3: CASSDLITSREQYF
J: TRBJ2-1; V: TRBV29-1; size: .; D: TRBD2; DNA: TGCATCACCGGAAGGCTGACCGGGACTAGCAGCAATGAGCAGTTCTTC; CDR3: CITGRLTGTSSNEQFF
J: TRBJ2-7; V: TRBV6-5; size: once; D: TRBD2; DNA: TGTGCCAGCAGTTCCAGACTAGCGGGAGGTAAAGAGCAGTACTTC; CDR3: CASSSRLAGGKEQYF
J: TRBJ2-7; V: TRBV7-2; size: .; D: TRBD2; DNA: TGTGCCAGCAGCTTTAGCGGGAGATCCTACGAGCAGTACTTC; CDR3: CASSFSGRSYEQYF
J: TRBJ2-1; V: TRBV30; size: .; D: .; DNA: TGTGCCTGGAGGGTCGACTACAATGAGCAGTTCTTC; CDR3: CAWRVDYNEQFF
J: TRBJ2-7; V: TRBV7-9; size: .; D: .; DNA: TGTGCCAGCGCCTCCCCGGGTTTCGAGCAGTACTTC; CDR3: CASASPGFEQYF
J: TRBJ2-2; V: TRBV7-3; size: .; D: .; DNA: TGTGCCAGCAGCTTAGAATCCACGCGAGGCACCGGGGAGCTGTTTTTT; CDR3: CASSLESTRGTGELFF